What follows are 22 T cell receptor beta chains derived from one specimen sequenced in a study of cytomegalovirus exposure and HLA in healthy donors. TCRdb keeps only in-frame clones here, not all; method: immunoSEQ multiplex PCR. The sample shows about 82,000 clones, 85% to 95% of them seen only once. Sequencing input: PBMCs. The receptors were gathered from a woman in her late teens or twenties in good health and CMV-seronegative.

This clone was counted a single time. This rearrangement joins TRBV19 to TRBJ1-3, with D tentatively TRBD1 (5 bases). Germline lookup yields CDR1 LNHDA and CDR2 SQIVND (reference sequence). CDR3 size: 14 residues. Trimming pared 4 bases from V and 4 bases from J, leaving 11 bases between. In nucleotides, the CDR3 is TGTGCCAGTAGTACTCCAGGGTCAGGAAACACCATATATTTT. Its protein is CASSTPGSGNTIYF. Full variable domain (rest looked up from reference TRBV19 and TRBJ1-3): DGGITQSPKYLFRKEGQNVTLSCEQNLNHDAMYWYRQDPGQGLRLIYYSQIVNDFQKGDIAEGYSVSREKKESFPLTVTSAQKNPTAFYLCASSTPGSGNTIYFGEGSWLTVV.

The gene calls are TRBV25-1 and TRBJ2-7; 9 positions match TRBD1. This CDR3 comprises 14 residues. Germline V gene sequence: CDR1 MGHDK, CDR2 SYGVNS. J gave up 2 bases and V 8 bases, and 7 bases lay outside the gene matches. CDR3 nucleotide sequence: TGTGCCAGCCGACAGGGGGGGAAGGCCTACGAGCAGTACTTC. The encoded protein is CASRQGGKAYEQYF.

V and J are TRBV6-1 and TRBJ1-2; D may be TRBD1 (6 bases). Trimming took 6 bases from V and 10 from J, leaving 15 bases between them. The germline V gene encodes CDR1 MNHNS and CDR2 SASEGT. CDR3 length: 12 amino acids. CDR3 region: CASSDRWEIYTF. DNA of the CDR3: TGTGCCAGCAGCGACAGGTGGGAGATCTACACCTTC.

In regard to this clone: Compared with germline, one end of the junction differs, possibly owing to a read error. The chain links TRBV10-2 to TRBJ1-1; a weak D match, TRBD1 (6 bases). This CDR3 region has 15 residues. Germline lookup yields CDR1 WSHSY and CDR2 SAAADI. The CDR3 loop reads CAGSDRGDIDGEAFF. The CDR3 DNA follows: TGCGCCGGCAGCGACCGTGGGGACATAGACGGTGAAGCTTTCTTT.

The rearrangement links TRBV4-3 to TRBJ1-4, with TRBD1 matching over 10 bases. Germline V CDR1 and CDR2: LGHNA, YSLEER. After removal of 4 bases from V and 6 bases from J, the junction contained 11 bases not matched to a gene. The CDR3 runs 17 residues. The CDR3 is CASSRDELTGGDEKLFF. Written as DNA, the CDR3 is TGCGCCAGCAGCCGAGACGAGCTGACAGGGGGCGATGAAAAACTGTTTTTT.

J is TRBJ1-3 and V is TRBV5-3; D might be TRBD1 (5 bases). TRBV5-3 is sorted into the ORF group, with uncertain function. The CDR3 sequence is 15 residues long. V shed 1 base and J shed 0 bases, with 8 bases lying between them. CDR3 in DNA: TGTGCCAGAAGCTTGACCAGGGTCTCTGGAAACACCATATATTTT. It yields the protein CARSLTRVSGNTIYF.

The chain links TRBV6-1 to TRBJ2-5; maybe TRBD2 (5 bases). V was shortened by 2 bases and J by 4 bases, with 14 bases between the two germline ends. The germline CDR1 and CDR2 sequences are MNHNS and SASEGT. The CDR3 extends over 15 amino acids. The CDR3 here is CASSEFRRVGETQYF. The CDR3 nucleotides are TGTGCCAGCAGTGAATTCCGGCGGGTCGGAGAGACCCAGTACTTC.

This clone was found many times. The rearrangement joins TRBV19 to TRBJ2-7; 10 positions match TRBD1. The V gene end was trimmed by 1 base and the J gene end by 0 bases; junction bases not matched to a gene: 0. The CDR3 consists of 15 residues. Germline V gives CDR1 LNHDA, CDR2 SQIVND (reference sequence). The CDR3 DNA follows: TGTGCCAGTAGTATAGGGACAGGGGGCTCCTACGAGCAGTACTTC. The encoded protein is CASSIGTGGSYEQYF.

The chain recombines TRBV2 with TRBJ2-2, with unresolved D. Germline CDR1 SNHLY, CDR2 FYNNEI. V was cut by 9 bases and J by 1 base, with 9 bases left in between. CDR3 size: 13 residues. CDR3 nucleotides: TGTGCCAGGACCAAGCGGAACACCGGGGAGCTGTTTTTT. Translating it yields CARTKRNTGELFF. Based on the CDR3 plus reference TRBV2 and TRBJ2-2, the full variable domain is EPEVTQTPSHQVTQMGQEVILRCVPISNHLYFYWYRQILGQKVEFLVSFYNNEISEKSEIFDDQFSVERPDGSNFTLKIRSTKLEDSAMYFCARTKRNTGELFFGEGSRLTVL.

The chain combines TRBV6-1 with TRBJ2-5; D perhaps matches TRBD1 (6 bases). The CDR3 runs 14 residues. CDR1 and CDR2 from the germline V gene are MNHNS and SASEGT. Trimming stripped 5 bases from V and 5 bases from J, with 15 bases between. Here the CDR3 reads CASSRQVEGETQYF. The CDR3 DNA is TGTGCCAGCAGTCGACAGGTAGAAGGGGAGACCCAGTACTTC.

This rearrangement joins TRBV11-3 to TRBJ2-3; maybe TRBD2 (5 bases). Germline-derived CDR1 and CDR2 are SGHNT and YENEEA. This CDR3 is built from 15 residues. The ends were cut back, 3 bases at V and 1 base at J, with 11 bases in the middle. The CDR3 sequence: CASSFLPGGTDTQYF. CDR3 nucleotide sequence: TGTGCCAGCAGCTTCCTACCCGGGGGCACAGATACGCAGTATTTT.

The chain joins TRBV27 to TRBJ2-1; maybe TRBD1 (6 bases). Trimming took off 5 bases at V and 3 bases at J, with 17 bases between the two ends. Germline V gene sequence: CDR1 MNHEY, CDR2 SMNVEV (reference sequence). This CDR3 region has 16 residues. CDR3 DNA sequence: TGTGCCAGCAGTCCCACAGGGAACAGTCTCTACAATGAGCAGTTCTTC. It specifies CASSPTGNSLYNEQFF.

This chain uses TRBV10-3 with TRBJ1-2, with TRBD1 matching 9 bases. Germline loops: CDR1 ENHRY, CDR2 SYGVKD. The length of the CDR3 is 14 residues. After removal of 5 bases from V and 8 bases from J, the junction contained 9 bases not matched to a gene. The CDR3 loop reads CAISKGDRVEGYTF. The CDR3 nucleotides are TGTGCCATCAGTAAGGGGGACAGGGTAGAGGGCTACACCTTC.

This clone was detected once. V usage is TRBV28 and J usage is TRBJ1-2; TRBD1 aligns across 8 bases. Germline V gene data show CDR1 as MDHEN and CDR2 as SYDVKM. CDR3 length: 15 residues. V was clipped by 6 bases and J by 6 bases; unmatched bases: 12. CDR3 region: CASSPLDRAFHGYTF. Here the CDR3 DNA reads TGTGCCAGCAGCCCCTTGGACAGGGCGTTCCATGGCTACACCTTC.

J is TRBJ2-7 and V is TRBV7-8, with 12 bases fitting TRBD1. The CDR3 runs 14 residues. Germline-derived CDR1 and CDR2 are SGHVS and FQNEAQ. The V segment lost 5 bases and the J segment 6 bases; nucleotides outside the gene matches: 5. The CDR3, as DNA: TGTGCCAGCAGCCCCCGGGACAGGGGGCGCGAGCAGTACTTC. It translates to CASSPRDRGREQYF.

Here the CDR3 reads CASSYGARQQFF. The DNA of the CDR3 is TGTGCCAGCAGTTATGGGGCTAGACAGCAGTTCTTC. The rearrangement uses TRBV28 and TRBJ2-1; D perhaps matches TRBD1 (5 bases). CDR1 MDHEN and CDR2 SYDVKM come from the germline V gene. This CDR3 region has 12 residues. Trimming removed 4 bases from V and 11 bases from J, with 12 bases in between.

This clone was counted a single time. This chain links TRBV5-1 with TRBJ2-1; 7 bases are a match to TRBD2. The CDR3 contains 12 residues. Germline values: CDR1 SGHRS, CDR2 YFSETQ. With V trimmed by 4 bases and J by 8 bases, 3 bases remained unmatched. The CDR3 nucleotides read TGCGCCAGCAGCCCAACTAGCGATGAGCAGTTCTTC. Amino acids: CASSPTSDEQFF.

V gene TRBV28 combines with J gene TRBJ2-3; 8 positions agree with TRBD2. In germline, CDR1 is MDHEN, CDR2 SYDVKM. Trimming cost V 4 bases and J 3 bases; bases outside gene matches: 6. The CDR3 runs 15 residues. The CDR3: CASSSSGSGTDTQYF. CDR3 nucleotides: TGTGCCAGCAGTTCCAGCGGGAGTGGGACAGATACGCAGTATTTT.

DNA of the CDR3: TGTGCCAGCAGCGTAGGACTCCCGAACACCGGGGAGCTGTTTTTT. Its protein is CASSVGLPNTGELFF. The chain combines TRBV9 with TRBJ2-2; no clear D gene. The V and J ends lost 0 bases and 0 bases respectively, with 6 bases between them. Germline V gene lookup returns CDR1 SGDLS and CDR2 YYNGEE. This CDR3 spans 15 amino acids.

The chain employs TRBV4-3 and TRBJ1-6; D is unclear. The V end was cut by 0 bases, the J end by 6 bases, with 15 bases between. The CDR3 spans 17 residues. Germline loops: CDR1 LGHNA, CDR2 YSLEER. The CDR3 spells CASSQEVATPFNSPLHF. CDR3 in DNA: TGCGCCAGCAGCCAAGAGGTAGCGACACCCTTTAATTCACCCCTCCACTTT.

V is TRBV19 and J is TRBJ2-5; a weak D match, TRBD2 (7 bases). The germline V gene has CDR1 LNHDA and CDR2 SQIVND (reference sequence). The CDR3 sequence is 16 residues long. Trimming left V 1 base short and J 5 bases short, with 17 bases between. DNA of the CDR3: TGTGCCAGTAGTATAGGCGTGGGGGGGGCCTTCGAGACCCAGTACTTC. Its protein product is CASSIGVGGAFETQYF.

V is TRBV2 and J is TRBJ1-1; D is unresolved. CDR1 is SNHLY, CDR2 FYNNEI, per germline. Trimming took 8 bases from V and 0 from J, leaving 16 bases between them. This CDR3 has 15 residues. The CDR3 protein is CASSSDARMNTEAFF. The CDR3 DNA is TGTGCCAGCTCATCTGATGCTAGGATGAACACTGAAGCTTTCTTT.